A single sample gave rise to the 20 T cell receptor beta chains below, sequenced in a study of regulatory and conventional T cells in RAG deficiency. Using immunoSEQ multiplex PCR, the repertoire was profiled, and TCRdb retains in-frame clones only, with some absent. Of about 46,000 clones listed, 75% to 90% are singletons. Genomic DNA came from blood conventional CD4+ T cells gated CD25-low CD127-high. These data also formed part of another study, on regulatory T cells. Per that study: The PCR used 52 TRBV and 13 TRBJ primers.

The sample comprised CD4+ effector T cells sorted from blood. The receptors come from a human donor in good health.

The chain recombines TRBV19 with TRBJ1-5; no definite D call. CDR3 length: 16 amino acids. CDR1 is LNHDA, CDR2 SQIVND, per germline (reference sequence). V lost 3 bases and J lost 1, with 13 bases in between. CDR3 sequence reads: CASSIPRPGSNQPQHF. The CDR3 DNA is TGTGCCAGTAGTATCCCCCGGCCCGGGAGCAATCAGCCCCAGCATTTT.

This chain uses TRBV7-9 with TRBJ1-3; tentative D call: TRBD1 (5 bases). The CDR3 has 16 amino acids. Germline CDR1 reads SEHNR; CDR2 reads FQNEAQ (reference sequence). With 2 bases removed from V and 8 bases from J, the gap between germline ends came to 19 bases. The CDR3 region has the DNA TGTGCCAGCAGCTTAACGACAGCCGCCCAAGTTGACACCATATATTTT. Protein: CASSLTTAAQVDTIYF. Full variable domain (missing parts from reference TRBV7-9 and TRBJ1-3): DTGVSQNPRHKITKRGQNVTFRCDPISEHNRLYWYRQTLGQGPEFLTYFQNEAQLEKSRLLSDRFSAERPKGSFSTLEIQRTEQGDSAMYLCASSLTTAAQVDTIYFGEGSWLTVV.

This clone was observed a single time. J is TRBJ1-1 and V is TRBV7-9, with no clear D. CDR3 length: 12 residues. V was cut by 8 bases and J by 8 bases, with 15 bases left in between. CDR1 and CDR2 from the germline V gene are SEHNR and FQNEAQ (reference sequence). CDR3 DNA sequence: TGTGCCAGCGAACAAAACGCCGGGGAAGCTTTCTTT. Amino acid sequence: CASEQNAGEAFF. Combining the CDR3 with reference TRBV7-9 and TRBJ1-1 gives the whole variable domain DTGVSQNPRHKITKRGQNVTFRCDPISEHNRLYWYRQTLGQGPEFLTYFQNEAQLEKSRLLSDRFSAERPKGSFSTLEIQRTEQGDSAMYLCASEQNAGEAFFGQGTRLTVV.

The chain carries TRBV5-4 and TRBJ2-3, with D possibly being TRBD1 or TRBD2 (5 bases each). The germline V gene has CDR1 SGHNT and CDR2 YYREEE (reference sequence). This CDR3 has 12 residues. V was cut by 7 bases and J by 6 bases, with 12 bases left in between. The CDR3 nucleotides read TGTGCCAGCGGGGGTGTTCACGATACGCAGTATTTT. Protein sequence: CASGGVHDTQYF.

This sequence joins TRBV7-3 and TRBJ2-2; D remains ambiguous. V lost 3 bases, J lost 2 bases, and 4 bases lay in between. Germline V gives CDR1 SGHTA, CDR2 FQGTGA. The CDR3 extends over 13 amino acids. The chain's CDR3 is CASSFGNTGELFF. CDR3 bases: TGTGCCAGCAGCTTCGGCAACACCGGGGAGCTGTTTTTT.

The V call is TRBV18, the J call TRBJ2-1, with D hard to call. The V end lost 3 bases, the J end lost 0 bases, and 9 bases lay between the germline ends. The germline gives CDR1 KGHSH, CDR2 LQKENI. The CDR3 totals 15 residues. DNA for the CDR3: TGTGCCAGCTCACCGGTGCTGATCTCCTACAATGAGCAGTTCTTC. Amino acids: CASSPVLISYNEQFF.

J is TRBJ2-7 and V is TRBV5-1; either TRBD1 or TRBD2 may fit D (5 bases each). V lost 4 bases, J lost 2 bases, and 13 bases lay in between. The CDR3 runs 14 residues. Germline-derived CDR1 and CDR2 are SGHRS and YFSETQ. CDR3 DNA: TGCGCCAGCAGCGTCGGGACGGCCCCCTACGAGCAGTACTTC. Its protein is CASSVGTAPYEQYF.

This clone was recorded a few times. The V and J genes are TRBV16 and TRBJ2-7, with 7 nucleotides matching TRBD2. CDR3 length: 15 amino acids. The junction had 9 bases not matched to a gene; V was cut back by 4 bases and J by 3 bases. Germline lookup yields CDR1 KGHSY and CDR2 FQNENV. As DNA, the CDR3 is TGTGCCAGCAGCCCCGTAGGGCGGGAGCACTACGAGCAGTACTTC. Its protein product is CASSPVGREHYEQYF.

The CDR3 spells CASRRHLNTGELFF. The CDR3 nucleotides are TGTGCCAGCAGAAGACACTTGAACACCGGGGAGCTGTTTTTT. This chain uses TRBV6-1 with TRBJ2-2; no clear D gene. The length of the CDR3 is 14 residues. The V and J ends lost 6 bases and 1 base respectively, with 9 bases between them. Germline V gives CDR1 MNHNS, CDR2 SASEGT.

The rearrangement links TRBV30 to TRBJ2-1, with TRBD2 matching over 10 bases. Germline CDR1 reads GTSNPN; CDR2 reads SVGIG (reference sequence). Trimming took 3 bases from V and 5 from J; bases not matched to a gene: 7. The CDR3 extends over 15 amino acids. The CDR3 DNA reads as TGTGCCTGGAGAGCCGGGACTAGCGTCAACAATGAGCAGTTCTTC. Residues: CAWRAGTSVNNEQFF.

Only a few counts were recorded for this clone. The chain carries TRBV25-1 and TRBJ2-2; 9 bases line up with TRBD1. The CDR3 sequence is 16 residues long. The germline CDR1 and CDR2 sequences are MGHDK and SYGVNS. J lost 3 bases, V lost 1 base, and 3 bases had no gene match. CDR3 sequence reads: CASSESGQGYTGELFF. The CDR3 nucleotides are TGTGCCAGCAGTGAATCTGGACAGGGGTACACCGGGGAGCTGTTTTTT.

The chain uses TRBV28 and TRBJ2-2; D possibly corresponds to TRBD1 (6 bases). CDR3 length equals 13 residues. Per germline, CDR1 MDHEN and CDR2 SYDVKM. Trimming removed 6 bases at V and 7 bases at J, with 12 bases between. CDR3 loop: CASSRTGFGELFF. As DNA, the CDR3 is TGTGCCAGCAGCCGTACAGGGTTCGGGGAGCTGTTTTTT.

The chain uses TRBV6-1 and TRBJ1-1; D call uncertain. Germline V gene lookup returns CDR1 MNHNS and CDR2 SASEGT. Trimming removed 1 base from V and 3 bases from J, with 9 bases in between. CDR3 length: 14 amino acids. The CDR3 protein is CASSEDRGDTEAFF. The CDR3 DNA reads as TGTGCCAGCAGTGAAGACCGGGGAGACACTGAAGCTTTCTTT.

This chain links TRBV10-1 with TRBJ1-1, with a possible D match to TRBD1 (5 bases). Trimming stripped 2 bases from V and 8 bases from J, with 12 bases between. The length of the CDR3 is 13 residues. Germline-derived CDR1 and CDR2 are WNHNN and SYGVQD (reference sequence). DNA for the CDR3: TGCGCCAGCAGTGAGCAAAAGACAGCCGAAGCTTTCTTT. This encodes CASSEQKTAEAFF.

V usage is TRBV28 and J usage is TRBJ2-1; 10 positions match TRBD2. The CDR3 is 17 residues long. CDR1 and CDR2 from the germline V gene are MDHEN and SYDVKM. Trimming cost V 7 bases and J 5 bases; bases outside gene matches: 14. CDR3 nucleotide sequence: TGTGCCAGCACGAGACTAGCGGGTGGAGGGGTTAACAATGAGCAGTTCTTC. It encodes CASTRLAGGGVNNEQFF.

The V gene is TRBV6-4, the J gene TRBJ2-1; 11 bases align to TRBD1. V shed 6 bases, J shed 5 bases, and the junction held 9 bases outside the gene matches. Per the germline V gene, CDR1 is MRHNA and CDR2 is SNTAGT. CDR3 length: 16 amino acids. The CDR3 reads CASSARTGGYHNEQFF. CDR3 in DNA: TGTGCCAGCAGCGCGCGGACAGGGGGCTATCACAATGAGCAGTTCTTC.

V and J are TRBV11-3 and TRBJ2-5; D is possibly TRBD1 (5 bases). There are 14 residues in the CDR3. CDR1 is SGHNT and CDR2 is YENEEA in the germline V gene. The V end was cut by 2 bases, the J end by 4 bases, with 11 bases between. CDR3 nucleotide sequence: TGTGCCAGCAGCTTACAAGGGGATATAGAGACCCAGTACTTC. It encodes CASSLQGDIETQYF.

The chain is built from TRBV19 and TRBJ2-5; 10 bases agree with TRBD2. Germline loops: CDR1 LNHDA, CDR2 SQIVND (reference sequence). The V gene end was trimmed by 4 bases and the J gene end by 2 bases; junction bases not matched to a gene: 7. The CDR3 consists of 16 residues. The CDR3 DNA reads TGTGCCAGTAGTAGCAGGGGACTAGCGAAACAAGAGACCCAGTACTTC. Translating gives CASSSRGLAKQETQYF.

The chain recombines TRBV28 with TRBJ2-2; 10 bases align to TRBD1. The CDR3 is 16 residues long. CDR1 is MDHEN, CDR2 SYDVKM, per germline. J was trimmed by 7 bases and V by 3 bases; bases with no gene match: 8. CDR3: CASSFGTGEIVGELFF. The CDR3 DNA is TGTGCCAGCAGTTTCGGGACAGGGGAGATCGTCGGGGAGCTGTTTTTT.

The rearrangement links TRBV7-2 to TRBJ2-7, with TRBD2 as a possible D gene (5 bases). The CDR3 spans 12 residues. Between the trimmed V and J ends, which lost 4 bases and 6 bases, there was a span of 10 bases. Per the germline V gene, CDR1 is SGHTA and CDR2 is FQGNSA. CDR3 coding DNA: TGTGCCAGCAGCTCAGGACTCGCCGAGCAGTACTTC. Its protein is CASSSGLAEQYF.